These 5 T cell receptor beta chains share one sample of origin, sequenced in a study of cytomegalovirus exposure and HLA in healthy donors. The PCR employed 60 Vbeta primers together with 13 Jbeta primers. TCRdb's copy holds only in-frame clones and misses some; the assay was immunoSEQ multiplex PCR. Here the sample spans roughly 130,000 clones, roughly two thirds being singletons. Material for sequencing was PBMCs. The receptors were gathered from a man in his thirties or forties in good health and CMV-seropositive.

This chain connects TRBV5-1 to TRBJ2-1, with D maybe TRBD2 (6 bases). V was trimmed by 2 bases and J by 0 bases, leaving 9 bases between them. This CDR3 is 15 amino acids long. The V gene's germline CDR1 is SGHRS and CDR2 YFSETQ. CDR3 residues: CASSFEAGSYNEQFF. The CDR3 nucleotides are TGCGCCAGCAGCTTCGAAGCGGGCTCCTACAATGAGCAGTTCTTC.

The chain combines TRBV18 with TRBJ2-1; 9 positions match TRBD1. V shed 6 bases, J shed 4 bases, and the junction held 10 bases outside the gene matches. The length of the CDR3 is 16 residues. CDR1 KGHSH and CDR2 LQKENI come from the germline V gene. The DNA of the CDR3 is TGTGCCAGCTCTCAGATGGGACAGGGACTTTACAATGAGCAGTTCTTC. It specifies CASSQMGQGLYNEQFF.

This chain connects TRBV9 to TRBJ2-1; D is undetermined. The V gene's germline CDR1 is SGDLS and CDR2 YYNGEE. The CDR3 consists of 14 residues. V lost 2 bases and J 4 bases, leaving 10 bases between the germline ends. The CDR3 DNA reads as TGTGCCAGCAGCGTTTCTCCGGTTTACAATGAGCAGTTCTTC. As protein: CASSVSPVYNEQFF. Variable domain in full (rest from reference TRBV9 and TRBJ2-1): DSGVTQTPKHLITATGQRVTLRCSPRSGDLSVYWYQQSLDQGLQFLIQYYNGEERAKGNILERFSAQQFPDLHSELNLSSLELGDSALYFCASSVSPVYNEQFFGPGTRLTVL.

This clone showed up just a few times. The genes are TRBV7-3 and TRBJ1-2; D might be TRBD1 (5 bases). The germline V gene encodes CDR1 SGHTA and CDR2 FQGTGA. The V gene lost 6 bases and the J gene lost 6 bases, with 8 bases spanning the gap. CDR3 length: 11 residues. The CDR3 DNA sequence: TGTGCCAGCAGTCAAGGGGATGGCTACACCTTC. It yields the protein CASSQGDGYTF.

V usage is TRBV7-3 and J usage is TRBJ2-2, with a tentative D call TRBD2 (5 bases). V shed 5 bases and J shed 2 bases, with 15 bases lying between them. CDR3 length equals 16 residues. CDR1 SGHTA and CDR2 FQGTGA come from the germline V gene. The CDR3 sequence: CASSPRGGGNTGELFF. CDR3 coding DNA: TGTGCCAGCAGCCCTCGGGGTGGCGGTAACACCGGGGAGCTGTTTTTT.